The TCR beta chain under discussion was sequenced for a study of blood T cell repertoires in COVID-19. Study as a whole: There were acute and convalescent COVID-19 samples, and they came from the United States, Italy and Spain. PBMCs, B-cell-depleted T cells, or T cells provided the cDNA or gDNA that made up the material.

Comments on this clone: The sample holds other DNA sequences that translate to the same CDR3.

As processed by the authors: Amplification from reference gene primers served as the basis for estimated nucleated cell counts. Repertoires were generated with immunoSEQ multiplex PCR, while TCRdb's copy carries only in-frame clones and drops some. D and trimming were read from the DNA, whereas the V and J calls and clone size are those reported in that table. Here the sample spans approximately 90,000 clones, about four fifths being singletons. Germline values: CDR1 LNHNV, CDR2 YYDKDF (reference sequence). V shed 0 bases, J shed 5 bases, and the junction held 0 bases outside the gene matches. The CDR3 loop spans 13 amino acids.

Sequenced sample: peripheral blood. The TCR sequence derives from a human donor in a cohort sampled during active COVID-19. The chain carries TRBV15 and TRBJ2-7; 8 nucleotides align to TRBD1. DNA for the CDR3: TGTGCCACCAGCAGAGAACAGGGGGACGAGCAGTACTTC. This translates into CATSREQGDEQYF. The full variable domain, in which reference TRBV15 and TRBJ2-7 provide the parts outside the CDR3, is DAMVIQNPRYQVTQFGKPVTLSCSQTLNHNVMYWYQQKSSQAPKLLFHYYDKDFNNEADTPDNFQSRRPNTSFCFLDIRSPGLGDTAMYLCATSREQGDEQYFGPGTRLTVT.